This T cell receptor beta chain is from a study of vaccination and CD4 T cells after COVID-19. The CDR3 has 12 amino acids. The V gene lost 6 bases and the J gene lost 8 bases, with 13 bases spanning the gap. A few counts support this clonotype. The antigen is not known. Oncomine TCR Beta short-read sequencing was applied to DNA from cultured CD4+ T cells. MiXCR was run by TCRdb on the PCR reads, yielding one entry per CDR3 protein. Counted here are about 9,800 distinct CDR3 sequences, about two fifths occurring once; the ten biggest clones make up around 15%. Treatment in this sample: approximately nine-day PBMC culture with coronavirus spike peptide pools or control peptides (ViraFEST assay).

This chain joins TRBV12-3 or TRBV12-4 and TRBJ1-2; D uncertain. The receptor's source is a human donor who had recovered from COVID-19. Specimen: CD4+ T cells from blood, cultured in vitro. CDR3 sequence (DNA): TGTGCCAGCAGCCCTAATTTAGGGGGCTACACCTTC. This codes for CASSPNLGGYTF.